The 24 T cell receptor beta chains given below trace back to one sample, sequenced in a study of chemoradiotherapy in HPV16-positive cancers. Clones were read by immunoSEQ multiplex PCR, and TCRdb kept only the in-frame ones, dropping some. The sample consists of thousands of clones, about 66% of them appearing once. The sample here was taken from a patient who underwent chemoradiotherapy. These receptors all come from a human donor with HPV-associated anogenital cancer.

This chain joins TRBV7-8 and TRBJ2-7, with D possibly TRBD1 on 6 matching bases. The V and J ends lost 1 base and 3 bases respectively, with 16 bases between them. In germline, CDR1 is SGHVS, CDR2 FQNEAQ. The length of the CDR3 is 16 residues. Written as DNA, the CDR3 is TGTGCCAGCAGCTTAGAGACAGGACCCCGTTTCTACGAGCAGTACGTC. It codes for CASSLETGPRFYEQYV.

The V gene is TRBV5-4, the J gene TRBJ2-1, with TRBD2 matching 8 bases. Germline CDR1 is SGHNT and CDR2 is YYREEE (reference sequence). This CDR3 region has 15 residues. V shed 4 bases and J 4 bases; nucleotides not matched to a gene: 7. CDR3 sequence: CASSSPREGYNEQFF. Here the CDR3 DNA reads TGTGCCAGCAGCAGCCCACGGGAGGGTTACAATGAGCAGTTCTTC.

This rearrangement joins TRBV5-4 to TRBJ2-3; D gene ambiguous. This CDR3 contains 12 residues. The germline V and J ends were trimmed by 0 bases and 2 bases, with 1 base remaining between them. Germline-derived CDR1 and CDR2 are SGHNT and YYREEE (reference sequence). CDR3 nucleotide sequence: TGTGCCAGCAGCTTGGACACAGATACGCAGTATTTT. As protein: CASSLDTDTQYF.

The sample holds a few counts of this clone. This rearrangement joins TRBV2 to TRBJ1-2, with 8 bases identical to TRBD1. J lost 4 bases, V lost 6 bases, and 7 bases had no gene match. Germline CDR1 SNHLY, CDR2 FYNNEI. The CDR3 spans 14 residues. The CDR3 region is CASSPDRGSYGYTF. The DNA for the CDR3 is TGTGCCAGCAGCCCCGACAGGGGAAGCTATGGCTACACCTTC.

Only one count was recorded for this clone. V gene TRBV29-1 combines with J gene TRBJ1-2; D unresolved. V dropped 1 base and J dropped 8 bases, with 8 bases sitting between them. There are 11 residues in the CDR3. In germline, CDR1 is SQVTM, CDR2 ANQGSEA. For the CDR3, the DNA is TGCAGCGTTGAAGGAGGCGAGGGCTACACCTTC. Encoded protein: CSVEGGEGYTF.

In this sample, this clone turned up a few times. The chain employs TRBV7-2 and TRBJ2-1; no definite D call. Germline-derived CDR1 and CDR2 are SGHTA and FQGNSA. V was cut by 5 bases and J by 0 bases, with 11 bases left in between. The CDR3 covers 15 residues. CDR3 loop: CASSTDSSSYNEQFF. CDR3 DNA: TGTGCCAGCAGCACTGACTCGAGCTCCTACAATGAGCAGTTCTTC.

CDR3 in DNA: TGTGCCAGCAGCACGCTAGCGGGAGATTTCTCCTACGAGCAGTACTTC. This encodes CASSTLAGDFSYEQYF. This rearrangement joins TRBV7-6 to TRBJ2-7, with 10 bases that match TRBD2. CDR1 SGHVS and CDR2 FNYEAQ come from the germline V gene. This CDR3 contains 16 residues. V lost 5 bases and J lost 0; bases outside the gene matches: 7.

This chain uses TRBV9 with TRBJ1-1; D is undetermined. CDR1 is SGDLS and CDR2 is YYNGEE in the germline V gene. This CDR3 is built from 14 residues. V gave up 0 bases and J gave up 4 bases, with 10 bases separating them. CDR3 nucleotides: TGTGCCAGCAGCGTAGCTCTCAGCAGCACTGAAGCTTTCTTT. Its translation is CASSVALSSTEAFF.

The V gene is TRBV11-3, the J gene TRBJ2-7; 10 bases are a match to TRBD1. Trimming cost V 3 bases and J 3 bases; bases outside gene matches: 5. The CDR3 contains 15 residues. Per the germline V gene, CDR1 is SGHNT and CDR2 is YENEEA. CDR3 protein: CASSFYGTGDYEQYF. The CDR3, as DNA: TGTGCCAGCAGCTTCTACGGGACAGGGGACTACGAGCAGTACTTC.

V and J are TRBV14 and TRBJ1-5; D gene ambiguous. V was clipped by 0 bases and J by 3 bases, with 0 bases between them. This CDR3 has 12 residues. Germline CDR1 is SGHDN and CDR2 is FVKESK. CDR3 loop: CASSQDNQPQHF. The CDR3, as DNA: TGTGCCAGCAGCCAAGACAATCAGCCCCAGCATTTT.

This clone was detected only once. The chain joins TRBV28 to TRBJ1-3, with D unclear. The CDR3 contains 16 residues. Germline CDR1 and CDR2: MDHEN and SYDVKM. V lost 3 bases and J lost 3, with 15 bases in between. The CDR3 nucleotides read TGTGCCAGCAGTTTCGGTCAGGCAGGTCGTGGAAACACCATATATTTT. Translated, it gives CASSFGQAGRGNTIYF.

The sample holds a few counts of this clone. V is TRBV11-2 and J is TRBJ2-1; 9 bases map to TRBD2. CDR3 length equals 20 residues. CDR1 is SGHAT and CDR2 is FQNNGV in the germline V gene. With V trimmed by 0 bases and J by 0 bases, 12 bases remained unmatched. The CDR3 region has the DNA TGTGCCAGCAGCTTAGAGGGACTAGCTTTACGAATGCGCTCCTACAATGAGCAGTTCTTC. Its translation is CASSLEGLALRMRSYNEQFF.

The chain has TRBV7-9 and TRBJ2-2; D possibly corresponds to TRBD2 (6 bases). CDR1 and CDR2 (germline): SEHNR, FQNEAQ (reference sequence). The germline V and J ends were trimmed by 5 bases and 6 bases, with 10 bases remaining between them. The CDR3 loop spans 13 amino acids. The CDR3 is CASSRLVSGELFF. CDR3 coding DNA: TGTGCCAGCAGCCGACTAGTGTCCGGGGAGCTGTTTTTT.

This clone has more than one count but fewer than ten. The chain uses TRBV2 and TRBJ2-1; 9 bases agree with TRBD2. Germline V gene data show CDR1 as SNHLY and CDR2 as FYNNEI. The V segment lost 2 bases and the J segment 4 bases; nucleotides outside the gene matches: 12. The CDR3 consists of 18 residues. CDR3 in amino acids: CASSERAGGSPRYNEQFF. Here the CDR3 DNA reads TGTGCCAGCAGTGAACGAGCGGGAGGAAGTCCACGATACAATGAGCAGTTCTTC.

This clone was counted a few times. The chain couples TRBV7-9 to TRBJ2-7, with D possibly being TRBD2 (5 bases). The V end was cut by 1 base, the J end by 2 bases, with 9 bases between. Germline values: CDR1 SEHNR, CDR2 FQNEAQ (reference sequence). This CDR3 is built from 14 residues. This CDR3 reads CASSLGGSTYEQYV. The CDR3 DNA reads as TGTGCCAGCAGCTTAGGAGGGAGCACCTACGAGCAGTACGTC.

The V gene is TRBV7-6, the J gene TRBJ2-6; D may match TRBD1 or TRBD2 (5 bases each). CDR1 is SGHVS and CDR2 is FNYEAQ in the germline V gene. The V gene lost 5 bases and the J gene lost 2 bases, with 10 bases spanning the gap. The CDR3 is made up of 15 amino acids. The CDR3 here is CASSLLGAGANVLTF. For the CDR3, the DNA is TGTGCCAGCAGCCTGTTGGGGGCTGGGGCCAACGTCCTGACTTTC.

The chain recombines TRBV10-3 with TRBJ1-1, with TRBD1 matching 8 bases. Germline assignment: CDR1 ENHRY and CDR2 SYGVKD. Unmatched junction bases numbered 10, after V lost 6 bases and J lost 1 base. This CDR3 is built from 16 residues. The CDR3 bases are TGTGCCATCAGCCCAGACAGGGGAAGAACGAACACTGAAGCTTTCTTT. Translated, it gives CAISPDRGRTNTEAFF.

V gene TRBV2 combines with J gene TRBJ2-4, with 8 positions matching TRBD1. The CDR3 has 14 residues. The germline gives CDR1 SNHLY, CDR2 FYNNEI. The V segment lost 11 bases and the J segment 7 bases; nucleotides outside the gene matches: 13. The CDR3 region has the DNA TGTGCCCAGCATCCGTCCACAGGGGGGAACATTCAGTACTTC. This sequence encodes CAQHPSTGGNIQYF.

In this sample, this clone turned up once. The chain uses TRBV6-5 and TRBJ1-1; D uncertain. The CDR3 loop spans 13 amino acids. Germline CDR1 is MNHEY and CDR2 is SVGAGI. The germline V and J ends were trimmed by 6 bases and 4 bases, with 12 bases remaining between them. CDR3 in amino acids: CASSSDLSTEAFF. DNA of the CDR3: TGTGCCAGCAGCTCTGATCTTAGCACTGAAGCTTTCTTT.

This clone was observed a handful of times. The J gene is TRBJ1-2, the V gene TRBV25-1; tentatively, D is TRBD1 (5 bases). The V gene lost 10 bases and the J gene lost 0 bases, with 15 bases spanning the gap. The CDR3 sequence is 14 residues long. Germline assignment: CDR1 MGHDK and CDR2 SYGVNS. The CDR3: CAILRGVTNYGYTF. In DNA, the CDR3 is TGTGCCATCCTGCGGGGGGTGACTAACTATGGCTACACCTTC.

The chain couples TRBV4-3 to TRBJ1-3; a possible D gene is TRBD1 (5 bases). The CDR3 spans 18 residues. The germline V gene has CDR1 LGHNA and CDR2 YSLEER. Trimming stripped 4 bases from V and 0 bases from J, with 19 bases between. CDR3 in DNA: TGCGCCAGCAGCCCAGCAGCTAGGGGCGGCCTCTCTGGAAACACCATATATTTT. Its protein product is CASSPAARGGLSGNTIYF.

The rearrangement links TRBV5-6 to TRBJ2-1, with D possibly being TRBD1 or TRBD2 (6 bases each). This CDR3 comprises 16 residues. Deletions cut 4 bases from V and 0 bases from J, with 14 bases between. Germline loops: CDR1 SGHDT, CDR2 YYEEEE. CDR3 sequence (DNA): TGTGCCAGCAGCCCCCTAGGGGGAGGCTCCTACAATGAGCAGTTCTTC. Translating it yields CASSPLGGGSYNEQFF.

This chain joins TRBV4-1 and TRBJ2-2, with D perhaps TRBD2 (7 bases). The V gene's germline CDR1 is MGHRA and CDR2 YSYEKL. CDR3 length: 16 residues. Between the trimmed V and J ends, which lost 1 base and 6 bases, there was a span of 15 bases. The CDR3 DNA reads TGCGCCAGCAGCCAAGGGAGGGGGGGCCCCTCCGGGGAGCTGTTTTTT. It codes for CASSQGRGGPSGELFF.

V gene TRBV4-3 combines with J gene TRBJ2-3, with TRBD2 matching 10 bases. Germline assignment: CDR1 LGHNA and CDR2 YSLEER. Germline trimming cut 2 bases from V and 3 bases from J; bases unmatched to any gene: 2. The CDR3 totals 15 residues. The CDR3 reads CASSQLAGATDTQYF. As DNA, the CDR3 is TGCGCCAGCAGCCAACTAGCGGGGGCTACAGATACGCAGTATTTT.